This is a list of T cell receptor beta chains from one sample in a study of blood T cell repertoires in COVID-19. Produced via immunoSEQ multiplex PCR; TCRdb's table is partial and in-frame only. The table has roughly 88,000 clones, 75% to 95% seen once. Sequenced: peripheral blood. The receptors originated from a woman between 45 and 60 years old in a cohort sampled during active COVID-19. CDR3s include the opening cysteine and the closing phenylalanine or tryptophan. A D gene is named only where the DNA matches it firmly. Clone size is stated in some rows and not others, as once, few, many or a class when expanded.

TGTGCCAGCAGGGCGACAGGGATCCACGAGCAGTACTTC	CASRATGIHEQYF	.	TRBD1	TRBV3-1/TRBV3-2	TRBJ2-7
TGTGCCAGCAGCAGTAGCGGGGGCCACTTATCCTCTACACTTACCGGGGAGCTGTTTTTT	CASSSSGGHLSSTLTGELFF	.	TRBD2	TRBV13	TRBJ2-2
TGTGCCAGCAGCTGGCCGGGGACAGGCCCCAACACTGAAGCTTTCTTT	CASSWPGTGPNTEAFF	.	TRBD1	TRBV5-4	TRBJ1-1
TGTGCCAGCAGTTTGGGACAGCTCTATGGCTACACCTTC	CASSLGQLYGYTF	.	TRBD1	TRBV12-3/TRBV12-4	TRBJ1-2
TGTGCCAGCAGTCGACCAGCGGGACAAGTTTCGCCCCAGCATTTT	CASSRPAGQVSPQHF	.	.	TRBV28	TRBJ1-5
TGTGCCAGCAGCTTAGTGGGGGGGGTGGCGGGAGAGCAGTACTTC	CASSLVGGVAGEQYF	.	TRBD2	TRBV11-3	TRBJ2-7
TGCGCCAGCAGCTCTCTGGCGGGGACAGGGCTTTACTATCCCGCTGAAGCTTTCTTT	CASSSLAGTGLYYPAEAFF	once	TRBD1	TRBV5-1	TRBJ1-1
TGTGCCACCAGATTGGGGACAGGGGGCGCGGACACTGAAGCTTTCTTT	CATRLGTGGADTEAFF	once	TRBD1	TRBV7-9	TRBJ1-1
TGTGCCAGCTCACCTGCGGTCGTCCATGAGCAGTTCTTC	CASSPAVVHEQFF	.	.	TRBV18	TRBJ2-1
TGTGCCAGCAGCCCGGGGACAGCAACCCAGTACTTC	CASSPGTATQYF	.	TRBD1	TRBV5-6	TRBJ2-5
TGTGCCAGCTCACGCGGACTAGCGGCGGGAGAGACCCAGTACTTC	CASSRGLAAGETQYF	.	TRBD2	TRBV18	TRBJ2-5
TGTGCCAGCAGCGACTCTAGCGGGGTGGAGACCCAGTACTTC	CASSDSSGVETQYF	.	TRBD2	TRBV9	TRBJ2-5
TGCGCCAGCAGCCTGTTGGACTCGTCCGAAAAACTGTTTTTT	CASSLLDSSEKLFF	once	.	TRBV5-1	TRBJ1-4
TGCAGCGGAGCGGGAGAAGTTGAGCAGTTCTTC	CSGAGEVEQFF	.	TRBD2	TRBV29-1	TRBJ2-1
TGTGCCAGCTCCCCCAGGGACTACCCACATAGGGATGAGCAGTTCTTC	CASSPRDYPHRDEQFF	.	TRBD2	TRBV7-3	TRBJ2-1
TGTGCTAGTGGTTGGGCGGGGCAACTCCAAGAGACCCAGTACTTC	CASGWAGQLQETQYF	.	.	TRBV12-5	TRBJ2-5
TGTGCCAGCAGGCAACTAGGGCCCTCCTACGAGCAGTACTTC	CASRQLGPSYEQYF	.	.	TRBV27	TRBJ2-7
TGTGCCAGCAGCCAGACCAGAGCGGGGGGGTATACAGATACGCAGTATTTT	CASSQTRAGGYTDTQYF	.	TRBD2	TRBV3-1/TRBV3-2	TRBJ2-3
TGCGCCAGCAGGGGACAGGGCTCTTTCTCTGGAAACACCATATATTTT	CASRGQGSFSGNTIYF	.	TRBD1	TRBV10-1	TRBJ1-3
TGTGCCTGCGGGGGACTAGCGGCAAGCTCCTACGAGCAGTACTTC	CACGGLAASSYEQYF	few	TRBD2	TRBV10-3	TRBJ2-7
TGTGCCAGCAGTTTATGGCCTAGCGGGGCTTCCACAGATACGCAGTATTTT	CASSLWPSGASTDTQYF	.	TRBD2	TRBV27	TRBJ2-3
TGTGCCAGCAGTGAAGGGACAGTACGCCAAGAGACCCAGTACTTC	CASSEGTVRQETQYF	.	.	TRBV6-1	TRBJ2-5
TGTGCCAGCAGCTTAGGTTATGAGCGGGGGGTCCACAATGAGCAGTTCTTC	CASSLGYERGVHNEQFF	.	TRBD2	TRBV7-6	TRBJ2-1
TGTGCCAGCAGCTGGGGGACTAGCGGGTCCTACGAGCAGTACTTC	CASSWGTSGSYEQYF	.	TRBD2	TRBV11-2	TRBJ2-7
TGCAGCGTTGAGCCTAGCGGGAATCCTGGTGGGACCCAGTACTTC	CSVEPSGNPGGTQYF	.	TRBD2	TRBV29-1	TRBJ2-5
TGTGCCAGCAGCCCCGACAGTAACTATGGCTACACCTTC	CASSPDSNYGYTF	.	.	TRBV9	TRBJ1-2
TGTGCCAGCAGCCCCTACCCGGGGGTCTATGGCTACACCTTC	CASSPYPGVYGYTF	.	.	TRBV5-5	TRBJ1-2
TGTGCCAGCAGCGCGCCGGGACAGCGGACAGATACGCAGTATTTT	CASSAPGQRTDTQYF	.	TRBD1	TRBV3-1/TRBV3-2	TRBJ2-3
TGTGCCAGCAGTGAGACAAACACTGAAGCTTTCTTT	CASSETNTEAFF	.	.	TRBV2	TRBJ1-1
TGTGCCAGCAGTGACTCTGGCAGGGGGTCTGCAGATACGCAGTATTTT	CASSDSGRGSADTQYF	.	TRBD1	TRBV6-4	TRBJ2-3
TGTGCCAGCAGCCTCCAGATAAGCACAGATACGCAGTATTTT	CASSLQISTDTQYF	once	.	TRBV28	TRBJ2-3
TGTGCCAGCACCTTCCCCGGGGGTACAACTGCCGAGCAGTACTTC	CASTFPGGTTAEQYF	.	.	TRBV28	TRBJ2-7
TGTGCCATCAGCCGTGGACTAGCGGGTAGTACAGATACGCAGTATTTT	CAISRGLAGSTDTQYF	.	TRBD2	TRBV10-3	TRBJ2-3
TGTGCCAGCAGCTTCTTTGCGGGAACCACCTACAATGAGCAGTTCTTC	CASSFFAGTTYNEQFF	.	.	TRBV7-3	TRBJ2-1
TGTGCTAGTGGTTTGGTTGTGACTAGCGGGAGAGATACGCAGTATTTT	CASGLVVTSGRDTQYF	.	TRBD2	TRBV12-5	TRBJ2-3
TGTGCCAGCAGGGCCCCGTCCTTCGGGACTAGCGGCACAGATACGCAGTATTTT	CASRAPSFGTSGTDTQYF	.	TRBD2	TRBV28	TRBJ2-3
TGTGCCAGCAGCTTGGGCGATTTCTCTGGAAACACCATATATTTT	CASSLGDFSGNTIYF	.	.	TRBV11-2	TRBJ1-3
TGTGCCAGCAGCCACAGGGGAGAATCCTACGAGCAGTACTTC	CASSHRGESYEQYF	.	.	TRBV3-1/TRBV3-2	TRBJ2-7
TGTGCCAGCAGCTTCCCGGGATTCCCATACGAGCAGTACTTC	CASSFPGFPYEQYF	.	.	TRBV5-5	TRBJ2-7
TGTGCCAGTAGTATAGACAGGGGCTATAGCACAGATACGCAGTATTTT	CASSIDRGYSTDTQYF	.	.	TRBV19	TRBJ2-3
TGCAGTGCTAGAACAGGGGACTACACCTTC	CSARTGDYTF	.	TRBD1	TRBV20-1	TRBJ1-2
TGTGCCATCATGACCGGGACAGGGAACACTGAAGCTTTCTTT	CAIMTGTGNTEAFF	.	TRBD1	TRBV10-3	TRBJ1-1
TGCGCCAGCAGCCCGGGGACACAGCAAGAGACCCAGTACTTC	CASSPGTQQETQYF	.	.	TRBV5-1	TRBJ2-5
TGTGCCAGCAGCTTTCCTAACGCTGGACTAGCGGGAGCAGATACGCAGTATTTT	CASSFPNAGLAGADTQYF	.	TRBD2	TRBV7-2	TRBJ2-3
TGTGCCAGCAGTTACTCGAACGGGGACAGGGGGCGTTATTTC	CASSYSNGDRGRYF	.	TRBD1	TRBV6-6	TRBJ1-2
TGTGCCAGCAGCTTCGGGCAGGGGGAAGGTGAAAAACTGTTTTTT	CASSFGQGEGEKLFF	.	TRBD1	TRBV11-2	TRBJ1-4
TGTGCCAGCAGTATCCGACCGGGACGGGAGTCTAACTATGGCTACACCTTC	CASSIRPGRESNYGYTF	.	.	TRBV7-8	TRBJ1-2
TGCGCCAGCAGGGCAACGGGACTAGCGGGAGATGAGCAGTTCTTC	CASRATGLAGDEQFF	.	TRBD2	TRBV10-2	TRBJ2-1
TGTGCCAGCATGGCGGCTAACACTGAAGCTTTCTTT	CASMAANTEAFF	.	.	TRBV6-6	TRBJ1-1
TGTGCCAGCAGCCCAGGTCAGGCCATTTTGTACTTC	CASSPGQAILYF	.	.	TRBV3-1/TRBV3-2	TRBJ2-7